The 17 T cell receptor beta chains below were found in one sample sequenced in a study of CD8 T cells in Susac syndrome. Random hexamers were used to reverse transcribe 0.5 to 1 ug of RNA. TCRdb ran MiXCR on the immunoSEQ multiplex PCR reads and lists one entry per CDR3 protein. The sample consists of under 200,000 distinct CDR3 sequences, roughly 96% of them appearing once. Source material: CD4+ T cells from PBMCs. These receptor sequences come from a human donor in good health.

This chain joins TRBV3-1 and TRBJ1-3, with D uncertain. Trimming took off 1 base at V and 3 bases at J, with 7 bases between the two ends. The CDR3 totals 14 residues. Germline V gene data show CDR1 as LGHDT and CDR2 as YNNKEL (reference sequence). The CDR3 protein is CASSQGAFGNTIYF. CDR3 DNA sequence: TGTGCCAGCAGCCAAGGGGCGTTTGGAAACACCATATATTTT.

The CDR3 bases are TGCAGTGCTCCAACTCAAGGGGGACAAGAGACCCAGTACTTC. This gives the protein CSAPTQGGQETQYF. The V and J genes are TRBV20-1 and TRBJ2-5; D possibly corresponds to TRBD1 (6 bases). The V and J ends lost 5 bases and 2 bases respectively, with 15 bases between them. CDR3 length: 14 amino acids. Germline V lookup: CDR1 DFQATT, CDR2 SNEGSKA (reference sequence).

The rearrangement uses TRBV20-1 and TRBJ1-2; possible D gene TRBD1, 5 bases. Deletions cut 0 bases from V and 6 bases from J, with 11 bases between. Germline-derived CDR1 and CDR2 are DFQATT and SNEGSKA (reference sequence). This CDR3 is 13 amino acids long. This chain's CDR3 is CSARDSGLDGYTF. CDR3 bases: TGCAGTGCTAGAGATTCGGGGCTTGATGGCTACACCTTC.

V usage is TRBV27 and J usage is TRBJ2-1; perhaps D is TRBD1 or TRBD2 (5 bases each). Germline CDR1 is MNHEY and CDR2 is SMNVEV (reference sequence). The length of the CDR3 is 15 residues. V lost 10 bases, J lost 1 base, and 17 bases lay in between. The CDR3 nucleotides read TGTGCCACCAACACTTTGGGGGTATCCTACAATGAGCAGTTCTTC. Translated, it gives CATNTLGVSYNEQFF.

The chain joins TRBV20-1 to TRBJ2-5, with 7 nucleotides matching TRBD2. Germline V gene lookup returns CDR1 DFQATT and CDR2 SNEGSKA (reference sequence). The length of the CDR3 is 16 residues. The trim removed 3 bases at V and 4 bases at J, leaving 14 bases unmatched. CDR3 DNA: TGCAGTGCTAGCGGGGAGGGTCGTGCGGAGGGAGAGACCCAGTACTTC. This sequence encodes CSASGEGRAEGETQYF.

The CDR3 protein is CASSPRTENTEAFF. The CDR3 DNA reads TGTGCCAGCAGCCCTAGGACAGAGAACACTGAAGCTTTCTTT. V is TRBV7-9 and J is TRBJ1-1; D might be TRBD1 (6 bases). There are 14 residues in the CDR3. From germline, CDR1 is SEHNR and CDR2 FQNEAQ (reference sequence). The ends were cut back, 5 bases at V and 1 base at J, with 11 bases in the middle.

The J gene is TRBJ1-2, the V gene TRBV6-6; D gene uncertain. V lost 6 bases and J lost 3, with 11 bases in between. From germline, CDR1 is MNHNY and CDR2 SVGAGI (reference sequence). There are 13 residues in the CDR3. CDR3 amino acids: CASSPSLDYGYTF. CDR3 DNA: TGTGCCAGCAGCCCTTCGTTGGACTATGGCTACACCTTC.

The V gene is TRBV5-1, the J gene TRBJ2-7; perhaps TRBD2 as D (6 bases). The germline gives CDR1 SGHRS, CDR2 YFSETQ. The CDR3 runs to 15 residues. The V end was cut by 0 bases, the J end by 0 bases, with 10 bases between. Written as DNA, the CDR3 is TGCGCCAGCAGCTTGGGCCCCGGGAGCTCCTACGAGCAGTACGTC. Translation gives CASSLGPGSSYEQYV.

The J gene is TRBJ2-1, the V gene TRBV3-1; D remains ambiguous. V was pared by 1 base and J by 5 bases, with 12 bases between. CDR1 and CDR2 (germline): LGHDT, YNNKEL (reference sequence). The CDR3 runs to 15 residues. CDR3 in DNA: TGTGCCAGCAGCCAAGCCGGGTCCCTTAACAATGAGCAGTTCTTC. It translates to CASSQAGSLNNEQFF.

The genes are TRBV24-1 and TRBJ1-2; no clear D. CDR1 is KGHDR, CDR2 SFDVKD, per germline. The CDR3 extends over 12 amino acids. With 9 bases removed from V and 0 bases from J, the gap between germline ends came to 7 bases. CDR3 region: CATQDTNYGYTF. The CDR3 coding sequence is TGTGCCACCCAAGATACTAACTATGGCTACACCTTC.

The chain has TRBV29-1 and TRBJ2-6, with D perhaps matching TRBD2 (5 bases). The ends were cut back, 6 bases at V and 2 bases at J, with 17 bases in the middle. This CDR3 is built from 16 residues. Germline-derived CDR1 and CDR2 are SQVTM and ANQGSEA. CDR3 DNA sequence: TGCAGCGTCAAACTATACCGGGGAACTGGGGCCAACGTCCTGACTTTC. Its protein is CSVKLYRGTGANVLTF.

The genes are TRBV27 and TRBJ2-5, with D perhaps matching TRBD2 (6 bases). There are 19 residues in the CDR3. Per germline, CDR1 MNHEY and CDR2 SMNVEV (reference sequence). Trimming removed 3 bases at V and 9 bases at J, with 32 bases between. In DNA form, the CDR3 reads TGTGCCAGCAGTTTGGGGTTCAGCAGGGTTCTGGGACTCTCGCCCCCCCAGTACTTC. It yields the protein CASSLGFSRVLGLSPPQYF.

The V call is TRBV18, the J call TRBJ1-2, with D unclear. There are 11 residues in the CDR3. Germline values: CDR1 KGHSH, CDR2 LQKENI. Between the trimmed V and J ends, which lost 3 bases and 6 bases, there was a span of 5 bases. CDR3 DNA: TGTGCCAGCTCACCGGCCGATGGCTACACCTTC. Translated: CASSPADGYTF.

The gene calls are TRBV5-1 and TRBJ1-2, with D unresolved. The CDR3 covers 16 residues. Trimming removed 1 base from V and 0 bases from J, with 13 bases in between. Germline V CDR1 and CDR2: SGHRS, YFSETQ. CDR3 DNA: TGCGCCAGCAGCTTGCTAGGGCAGGCAGCTAACTATGGCTACACCTTC. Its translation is CASSLLGQAANYGYTF.

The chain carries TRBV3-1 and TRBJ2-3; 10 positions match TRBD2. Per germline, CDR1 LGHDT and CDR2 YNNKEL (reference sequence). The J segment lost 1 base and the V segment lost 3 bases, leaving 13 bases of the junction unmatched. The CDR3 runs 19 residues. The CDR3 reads CASSQTSGPLHQGTDTQYF. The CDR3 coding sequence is TGTGCCAGCAGCCAGACTAGCGGGCCGTTACACCAAGGCACAGATACGCAGTATTTT.

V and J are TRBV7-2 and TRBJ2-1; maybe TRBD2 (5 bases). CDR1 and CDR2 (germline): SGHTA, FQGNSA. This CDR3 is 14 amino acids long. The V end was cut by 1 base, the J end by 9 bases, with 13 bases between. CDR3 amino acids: CASSLDSGYGEQFF. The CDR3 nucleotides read TGTGCCAGCAGCTTAGACTCGGGGTATGGTGAGCAGTTCTTC.

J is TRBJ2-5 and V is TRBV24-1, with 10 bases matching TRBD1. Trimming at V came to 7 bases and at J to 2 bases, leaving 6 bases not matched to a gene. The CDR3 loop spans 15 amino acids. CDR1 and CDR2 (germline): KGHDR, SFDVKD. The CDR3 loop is CATSPGQGMQETQYF. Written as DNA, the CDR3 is TGTGCCACCAGCCCGGGACAGGGGATGCAAGAGACCCAGTACTTC.